The 10 T cell receptor beta chains below come from one sample, sequenced in a study of blood T cell repertoires in COVID-19. The repertoire was sequenced with immunoSEQ multiplex PCR; TCRdb's copy has only in-frame clones and lacks some. The table lists 250,000 to 300,000 clones, under 90% of them singletons, with 2.5% to 3% in the top ten. The sample was peripheral blood. These receptors came from a woman aged 55-75 years with active or convalescent COVID-19.

The chain recombines TRBV20-1 with TRBJ2-1; D might be TRBD1 (5 bases). Germline lookup yields CDR1 DFQATT and CDR2 SNEGSKA (reference sequence). CDR3 length: 11 amino acids. Trimming took 4 bases from V and 4 from J, leaving 5 bases between them. This chain's CDR3 is CSATGYNEQFF. DNA for the CDR3: TGCAGTGCTACAGGGTACAATGAGCAGTTCTTC.

The chain combines TRBV5-1 with TRBJ2-5; 14 bases align to TRBD2. CDR1 and CDR2 (germline): SGHRS, YFSETQ. This CDR3 contains 16 residues. V dropped 4 bases and J dropped 10; count of bases not matched to a gene: 12. CDR3 loop: CASSPGTSGGLKLQYF. For the CDR3, the DNA is TGCGCCAGCAGCCCGGGGACTAGCGGGGGCCTTAAGCTCCAGTACTTC.

V is TRBV3-1 (or the pseudogene TRBV3-2) and J is TRBJ2-7; 8 nucleotides agree with TRBD2. Germline loops: CDR1 LGHDT, CDR2 YNNKEL (reference sequence). The CDR3 is made up of 14 amino acids. Trimming at V came to 5 bases and at J to 6 bases, leaving 9 bases not matched to a gene. The CDR3 bases are TGTGCCAGCAGCTCGCTCGGGGGGGCAAGCGAGCAGTACTTC. This translates into CASSSLGGASEQYF.

The chain joins TRBV6-4 to TRBJ2-1; 7 bases are shared with TRBD2. The CDR3 consists of 13 residues. V lost 0 bases, J lost 13 bases, and 6 bases stayed unmatched. CDR1 is MRHNA and CDR2 is SNTAGT in the germline V gene. CDR3: CASSDSGEGPQFF. The CDR3 DNA sequence: TGTGCCAGCAGTGACTCGGGGGAGGGACCTCAGTTCTTC.

This chain connects TRBV5-5 to TRBJ1-2, with D possibly being TRBD1 (6 bases). Germline-derived CDR1 and CDR2 are SGHKS and YYEKEE (reference sequence). The CDR3 has 15 amino acids. V was trimmed by 0 bases and J by 4 bases, leaving 13 bases between them. CDR3 region: CASSLGRTDFYGYTF. CDR3 in DNA: TGTGCCAGCAGCTTGGGACGGACAGATTTCTATGGCTACACCTTC.

This rearrangement joins TRBV6-5 to TRBJ2-1, with TRBD1 identical over 7 bases. This CDR3 is built from 14 residues. The germline gives CDR1 MNHEY, CDR2 SVGAGI. The V segment lost 8 bases and the J segment 1 base; nucleotides outside the gene matches: 5. Here the CDR3 reads CASARGSSYNEQFF. CDR3 DNA sequence: TGTGCCAGCGCCAGGGGGAGTTCCTACAATGAGCAGTTCTTC.

This chain uses TRBV12-5 with TRBJ1-4; TRBD1 aligns across 8 bases. The CDR3 covers 14 residues. Per germline, CDR1 LGHNT and CDR2 FRNRAP. V gave up 5 bases and J gave up 8 bases; unmatched junction bases: 7. This CDR3 reads CASGKDRAQEKLFF. DNA of the CDR3: TGTGCTAGTGGTAAGGACAGGGCACAAGAAAAACTGTTTTTT.

The table lists this clone with many counts. The chain carries TRBV28 and TRBJ2-7; 9 bases map to TRBD1. V gave up 7 bases and J gave up 2 bases; unmatched junction bases: 6. CDR3 length: 14 residues. Per germline, CDR1 MDHEN and CDR2 SYDVKM. CDR3 in amino acids: CASKIRQGAYEQYF. CDR3 bases: TGTGCCAGCAAAATTCGACAGGGGGCCTACGAGCAGTACTTC.

This clone was observed a handful of times. This rearrangement joins TRBV3-1 (or the pseudogene TRBV3-2) to TRBJ2-5; 9 nucleotides align to TRBD1. The ends lost 5 bases at V and 1 base at J; junction bases unmatched: 8. Per the germline V gene, CDR1 is LGHDT and CDR2 is YNNKEL (reference sequence). This CDR3 is 16 amino acids long. The CDR3: CASSWVSGQGQETQYF. The CDR3 DNA follows: TGTGCCAGCAGCTGGGTCTCGGGACAGGGCCAAGAGACCCAGTACTTC.

The chain joins TRBV6-1 to TRBJ2-6; D might be TRBD2 (6 bases). The CDR3 loop spans 19 amino acids. V was trimmed by 1 base and J by 0 bases, leaving 16 bases between them. Germline-derived CDR1 and CDR2 are MNHNS and SASEGT. CDR3 protein: CASSEVGGAYFSGANVLTF. The CDR3 nucleotides read TGTGCCAGCAGTGAAGTTGGAGGGGCCTACTTCTCTGGGGCCAACGTCCTGACTTTC.